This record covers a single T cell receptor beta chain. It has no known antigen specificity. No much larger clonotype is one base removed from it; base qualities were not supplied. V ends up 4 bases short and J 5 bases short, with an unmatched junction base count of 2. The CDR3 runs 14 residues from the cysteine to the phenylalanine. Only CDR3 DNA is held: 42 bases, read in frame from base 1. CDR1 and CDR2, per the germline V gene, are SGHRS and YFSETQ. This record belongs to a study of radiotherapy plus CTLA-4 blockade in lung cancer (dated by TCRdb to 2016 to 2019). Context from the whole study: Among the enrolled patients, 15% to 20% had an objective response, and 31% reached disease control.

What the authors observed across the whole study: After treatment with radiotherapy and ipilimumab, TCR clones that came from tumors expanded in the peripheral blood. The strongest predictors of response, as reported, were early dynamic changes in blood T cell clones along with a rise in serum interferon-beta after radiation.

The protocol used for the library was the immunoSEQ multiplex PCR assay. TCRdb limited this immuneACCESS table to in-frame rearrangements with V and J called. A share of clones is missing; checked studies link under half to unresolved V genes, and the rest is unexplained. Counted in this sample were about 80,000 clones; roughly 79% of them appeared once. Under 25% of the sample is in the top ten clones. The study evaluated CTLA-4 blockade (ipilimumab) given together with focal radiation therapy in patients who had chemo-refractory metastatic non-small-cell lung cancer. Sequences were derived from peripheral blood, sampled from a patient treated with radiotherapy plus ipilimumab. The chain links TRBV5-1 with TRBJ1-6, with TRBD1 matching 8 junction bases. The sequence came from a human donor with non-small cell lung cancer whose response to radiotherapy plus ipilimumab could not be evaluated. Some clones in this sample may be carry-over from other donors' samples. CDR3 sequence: CASSLTGDNSPLHF. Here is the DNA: TGCGCCAGCAGCCTGACAGGGGATAATTCACCCCTCCACTTT.